This T cell receptor beta chain stems from a study of somatic mutations in cytotoxic T cells in rheumatoid arthritis. For the study at large: Peripheral blood samples of approximately 27 ml EDTA were taken from patients directly after diagnosis and before treatment.

In the study's own analysis: When patient CD8+ clones larger than 1% were compared with published virus-specific TCRB sequences, few matched. The protocol was immunoSEQ multiplex PCR, while the TCRdb copy is restricted to in-frame clones and leaves out a portion. The V and J calls and the clone size are those of that table, but D and trimming were determined from the DNA. Here the sample spans about 30,000 clones, roughly 80% being singletons. Whole-study results and caveats: About an eighth of the roughly 60 patients had a largest CD8+ clone above 20% of CD8+ cells. Slight underrepresentation of TRBV07 in rheumatoid arthritis patients was not adjusted for multiple comparisons.

The CDR3 spans 16 residues. Germline values: CDR1 SEHNR, CDR2 FQNEAQ (reference sequence). Trimming removed 5 bases from V and 0 bases from J, with 14 bases in between. As for this clone: The antigen remains unidentified.

The clonotype was recovered from an adult with rheumatoid arthritis. The sequencing input was CD8+ T cells sorted from blood. J is TRBJ1-3 and V is TRBV7-9; D possibly corresponds to TRBD1 (5 bases). CDR3 loop: CASSPKGKNSGNTIYF. The CDR3 DNA reads as TGTGCCAGCAGCCCGAAGGGGAAGAACTCTGGAAACACCATATATTTT.